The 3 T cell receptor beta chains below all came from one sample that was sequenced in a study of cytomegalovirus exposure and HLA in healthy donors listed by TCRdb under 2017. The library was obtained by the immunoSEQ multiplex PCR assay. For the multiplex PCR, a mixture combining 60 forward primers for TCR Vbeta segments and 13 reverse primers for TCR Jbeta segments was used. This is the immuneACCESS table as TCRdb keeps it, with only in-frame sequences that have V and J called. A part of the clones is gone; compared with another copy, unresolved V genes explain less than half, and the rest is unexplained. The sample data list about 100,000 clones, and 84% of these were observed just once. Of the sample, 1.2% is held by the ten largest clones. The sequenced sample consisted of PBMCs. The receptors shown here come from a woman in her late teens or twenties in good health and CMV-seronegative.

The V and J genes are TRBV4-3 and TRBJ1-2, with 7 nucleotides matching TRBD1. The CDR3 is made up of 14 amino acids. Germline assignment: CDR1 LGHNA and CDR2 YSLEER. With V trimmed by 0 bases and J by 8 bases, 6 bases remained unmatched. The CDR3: CASSQDPEGGGYTF. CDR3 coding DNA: TGCGCCAGCAGCCAAGATCCCGAAGGGGGCGGCTACACCTTC.

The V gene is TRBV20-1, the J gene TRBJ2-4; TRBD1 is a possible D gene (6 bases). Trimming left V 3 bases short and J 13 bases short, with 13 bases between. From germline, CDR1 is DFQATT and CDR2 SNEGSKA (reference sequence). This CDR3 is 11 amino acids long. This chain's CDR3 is CSARLQGTQYF. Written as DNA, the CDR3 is TGCAGTGCTAGGCTACAGGGTACCCAGTACTTC.

This CDR3 is CASSRTGEGNQPQHF. The CDR3 DNA follows: TGTGCCAGTAGCAGGACAGGGGAAGGCAATCAGCCCCAGCATTTT. The chain carries TRBV19 and TRBJ1-5, with 9 bases identical to TRBD1. The V gene end was trimmed by 6 bases and the J gene end by 2 bases; junction bases not matched to a gene: 5. Germline-derived CDR1 and CDR2 are LNHDA and SQIVND (reference sequence). This CDR3 contains 15 residues.